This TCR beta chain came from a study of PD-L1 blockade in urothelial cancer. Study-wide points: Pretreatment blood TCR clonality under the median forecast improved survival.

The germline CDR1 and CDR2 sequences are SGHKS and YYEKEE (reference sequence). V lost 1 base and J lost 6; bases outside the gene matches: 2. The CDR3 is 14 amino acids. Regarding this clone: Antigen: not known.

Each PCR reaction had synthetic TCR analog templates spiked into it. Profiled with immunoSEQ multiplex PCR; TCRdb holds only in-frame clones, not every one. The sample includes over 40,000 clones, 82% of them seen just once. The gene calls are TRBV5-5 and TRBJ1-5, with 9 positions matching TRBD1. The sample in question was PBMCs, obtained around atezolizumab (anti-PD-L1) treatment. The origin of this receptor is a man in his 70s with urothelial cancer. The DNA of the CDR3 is TGTGCCAGCAGCTTGACACAGGGGGCTCAGCCCCAGCATTTT. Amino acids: CASSLTQGAQPQHF.